This TCR beta chain came from a study of blood T cell repertoires in COVID-19. Study-level background: From T cells, B-cell-depleted T cells, or PBMCs came the material, which was cDNA or gDNA.

Using immunoSEQ multiplex PCR, the repertoire was profiled, and TCRdb retains in-frame clones only, with some absent. This sample has some 87,000 clones, with roughly 89% found just once. In this sample, this clone turned up once. Germline CDR1 MNHEY, CDR2 SVGAGI. Trimming removed 7 bases from V and 0 bases from J, with 12 bases in between. This CDR3 has 15 residues. Sequencing input: peripheral blood. This clonotype was sampled from a woman aged 70-85 years with acute or convalescent COVID-19. This chain uses TRBV6-5 with TRBJ1-4; TRBD1 is a possible D gene (5 bases). The CDR3 region has the DNA TGTGCCAGCAAGCGGGACGGTGCAACTAATGAAAAACTGTTTTTT. Translated: CASKRDGATNEKLFF.